This is a list of T cell receptor beta chains from one sample in a study of blood T cell repertoires in COVID-19. Sequencing was performed with immunoSEQ multiplex PCR; in TCRdb, only in-frame clones are kept and a portion is missing. The repertoire holds about 67,000 clones, with about 89% as singletons. Sequencing used peripheral blood. The receptors stem from a man aged 50-59 years with active COVID-19. Both conserved end residues are part of each CDR3.

v_call: TRBV5-1
cdr3_aa: CASSLGGGDSSYEQYF

v_call: TRBV12-3/TRBV12-4
cdr3_aa: CASSTRDRPYTF

v_call: TRBV6-6
cdr3_aa: CASSYNGRSETQYF

v_call: TRBV28
cdr3_aa: CASSLRGTGVYEQYF

v_call: TRBV25-1
cdr3_aa: CASGGTGGTLWTYEQYF

v_call: TRBV28
cdr3_aa: CASTLRGFGGLNYGYTF

v_call: TRBV4-1
cdr3_aa: CASSQELSRDTIYF

v_call: TRBV18
cdr3_aa: CASSPGREETQYF

v_call: TRBV6-6
cdr3_aa: CASSPPLYPDGSSHSPLHF

v_call: TRBV5-1
cdr3_aa: CASSLGQTNNSPLHF

v_call: TRBV7-9
cdr3_aa: CASSFPLASANTGELFF

v_call: TRBV3-1/TRBV3-2
cdr3_aa: CASSQDKGGGADEKLFF